This TCR beta chain was retrieved from a study of blood T cell repertoires in COVID-19. Background on the study: Samples representing acute and convalescent COVID-19 were sourced from the United States, Italy and Spain. In each case, the material was cDNA or gDNA derived from T cells, B-cell-depleted T cells, or PBMCs.

This CDR3 is 14 amino acids long. V was pared by 7 bases and J by 3 bases, with 6 bases of the junction left unmatched. Germline assignment: CDR1 SEHNR and CDR2 FQNEAQ (reference sequence). As handled by the study authors: The authors estimated nucleated cell counts from reference gene primer amplification. Repertoires were generated with immunoSEQ multiplex PCR, while TCRdb's copy carries only in-frame clones and drops some. V, J and clone size reflect that table, while D and trimming were determined from the DNA. The table shows about 150,000 clones, with 76% occurring only once. This clone showed up just once.

This clonotype was sampled from a man in his fifties or sixties with acute or convalescent COVID-19. Sequenced material: peripheral blood. The chain recombines TRBV7-9 with TRBJ2-5; 9 nucleotides agree with TRBD1. The CDR3 nucleotides are TGTGCCAGCAAACCGGGACAGGGAAAAGAGACCCAGTACTTC. Translating gives CASKPGQGKETQYF.